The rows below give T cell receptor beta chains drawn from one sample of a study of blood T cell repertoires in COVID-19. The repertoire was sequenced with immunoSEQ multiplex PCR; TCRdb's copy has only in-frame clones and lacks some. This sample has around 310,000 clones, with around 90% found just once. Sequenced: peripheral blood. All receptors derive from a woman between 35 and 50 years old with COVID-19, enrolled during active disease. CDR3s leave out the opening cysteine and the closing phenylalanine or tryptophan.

ASSTPQAATNEKLF | TRBV6-6
ASSFNDRTYEQY | TRBV27
ATSDAWDRGRDGYT | TRBV24-1
ASSYLADYEQY | TRBV6-6
ASSPRTGMNTEAF | TRBV27
ASSLSDFFYEQY | TRBV6-2/TRBV6-3
AWSVPGTGYSPLH | TRBV30
ASSERGGSANTGELF | TRBV6-2/TRBV6-3
ASSLGLAGPFQGYEQY | TRBV5-1
ASSSPTRGHYEQY | TRBV6-2/TRBV6-3
ASSLMGGESPLH | TRBV7-9
ASSSLQGRGFGNTIY | TRBV28
ASSPRTGLNTEAF | TRBV5-1
AWSPLWGGEQPQH | TRBV30
ASSFSQGGTEAF | TRBV5-1
ATSYKGQIYGYT | TRBV15
ASNRGEGYTEAF | TRBV19
ASSALGQGTYEQY | TRBV7-2
ASSQDARNTIY | TRBV14
ASTRGAGNTEAF | TRBV5-1
ASRPSGGTLYEQY | TRBV5-1
ASSSQTGGRPRVLAKNIQY | TRBV28
ASSYSKGLMNTEAF | TRBV6-5
ASSRLGNTEAF | TRBV25-1
ASSTKDRGNYGYT | TRBV18
ASSLGRASPLH | TRBV5-1
ASTKHTGQGIAEQY | TRBV27
ASSLIQGSSYEQY | TRBV6-2/TRBV6-3
ASRETGEGADTQY | TRBV2
AAKPATGDYT | TRBV6-6
ASSLWGRGSGELF | TRBV28
ASALRWRETEAF | TRBV27
ASSETTGSNSPLH | TRBV6-1
ASREIAGTSGRARDEQY | TRBV6-1
ASSLDTGLNTAYGYT | TRBV7-9
ASSLGGYRGRDTDTQY | TRBV7-2
ASSLWKVGWGPNIYEQY | TRBV28
ASSFQGSYGYT | TRBV5-4
ASSIGGLAGLYNEQF | TRBV19
ASSRLGLQGADEKLF | TRBV9